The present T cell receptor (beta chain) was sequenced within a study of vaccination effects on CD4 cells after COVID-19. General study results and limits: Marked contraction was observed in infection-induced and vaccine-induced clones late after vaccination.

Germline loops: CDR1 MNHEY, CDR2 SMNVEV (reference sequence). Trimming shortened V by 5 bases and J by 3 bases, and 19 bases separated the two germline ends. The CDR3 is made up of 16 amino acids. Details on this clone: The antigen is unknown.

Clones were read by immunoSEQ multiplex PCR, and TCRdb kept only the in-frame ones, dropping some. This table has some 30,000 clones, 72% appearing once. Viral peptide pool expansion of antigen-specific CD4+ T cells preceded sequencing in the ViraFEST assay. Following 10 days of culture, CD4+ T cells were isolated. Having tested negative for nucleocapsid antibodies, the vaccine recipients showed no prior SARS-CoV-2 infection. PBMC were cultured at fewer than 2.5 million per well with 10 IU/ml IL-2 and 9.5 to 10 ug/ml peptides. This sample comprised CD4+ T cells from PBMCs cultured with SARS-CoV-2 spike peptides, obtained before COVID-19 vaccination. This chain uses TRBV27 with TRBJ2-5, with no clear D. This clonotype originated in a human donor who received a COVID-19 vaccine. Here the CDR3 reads CASSNSLASWEETQYF. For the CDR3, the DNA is TGTGCCAGCAGTAATTCCTTGGCGTCGTGGGAAGAGACCCAGTACTTC.